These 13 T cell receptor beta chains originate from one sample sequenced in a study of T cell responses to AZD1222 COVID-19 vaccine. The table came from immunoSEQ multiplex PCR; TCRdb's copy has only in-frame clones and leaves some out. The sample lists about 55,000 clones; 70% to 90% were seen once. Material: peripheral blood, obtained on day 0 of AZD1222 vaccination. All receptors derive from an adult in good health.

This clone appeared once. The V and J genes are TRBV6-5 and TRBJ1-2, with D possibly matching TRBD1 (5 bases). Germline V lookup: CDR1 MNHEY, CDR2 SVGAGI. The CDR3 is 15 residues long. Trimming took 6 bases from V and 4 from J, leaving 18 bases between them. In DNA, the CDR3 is TGTGCCAGCAGCCCACGGGCAGGTGGGGGCTATGGCTACACCTTC. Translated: CASSPRAGGGYGYTF.

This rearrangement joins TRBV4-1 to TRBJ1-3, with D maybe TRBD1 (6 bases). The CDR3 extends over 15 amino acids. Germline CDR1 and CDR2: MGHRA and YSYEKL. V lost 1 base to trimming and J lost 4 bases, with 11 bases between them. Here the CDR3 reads CASSQGTAGGNTIYF. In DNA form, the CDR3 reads TGCGCCAGCAGCCAAGGGACAGCTGGGGGAAACACCATATATTTT.

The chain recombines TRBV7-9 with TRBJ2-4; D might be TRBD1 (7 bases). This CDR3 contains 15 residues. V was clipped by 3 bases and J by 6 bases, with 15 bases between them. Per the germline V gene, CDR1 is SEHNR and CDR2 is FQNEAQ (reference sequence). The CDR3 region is CASSFTGEAINIQYF. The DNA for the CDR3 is TGTGCCAGCAGCTTCACAGGGGAGGCGATAAACATTCAGTACTTC.

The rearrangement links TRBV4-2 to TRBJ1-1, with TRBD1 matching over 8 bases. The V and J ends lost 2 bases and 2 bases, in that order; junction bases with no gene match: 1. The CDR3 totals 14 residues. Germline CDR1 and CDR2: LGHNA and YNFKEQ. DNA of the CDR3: TGTGCCAGCAGCCAACAGGGGGCAAACACTGAAGCTTTCTTT. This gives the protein CASSQQGANTEAFF.

CDR3 loop: CASSARAKWAEETQYF. CDR3 nucleotides: TGTGCCAGCAGTGCCCGGGCCAAGTGGGCCGAAGAGACCCAGTACTTC. This chain uses TRBV27 with TRBJ2-5; D gene ambiguous. Trimming stripped 5 bases from V and 3 bases from J, with 19 bases between. CDR1 is MNHEY and CDR2 is SMNVEV in the germline V gene (reference sequence). CDR3 length equals 16 residues.

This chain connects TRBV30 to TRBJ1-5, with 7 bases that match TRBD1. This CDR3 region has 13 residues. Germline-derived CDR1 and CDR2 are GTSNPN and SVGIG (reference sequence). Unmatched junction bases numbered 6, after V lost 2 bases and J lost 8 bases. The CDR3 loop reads CAWSMGQSEPQHF. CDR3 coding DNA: TGTGCCTGGAGTATGGGACAGAGTGAGCCCCAGCATTTT.

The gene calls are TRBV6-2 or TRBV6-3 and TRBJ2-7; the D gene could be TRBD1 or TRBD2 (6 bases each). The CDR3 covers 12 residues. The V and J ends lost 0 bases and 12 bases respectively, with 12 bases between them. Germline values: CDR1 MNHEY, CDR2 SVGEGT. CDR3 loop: CASSYSGGRPYF. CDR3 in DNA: TGTGCCAGCAGTTACTCGGGGGGCCGCCCGTACTTC.

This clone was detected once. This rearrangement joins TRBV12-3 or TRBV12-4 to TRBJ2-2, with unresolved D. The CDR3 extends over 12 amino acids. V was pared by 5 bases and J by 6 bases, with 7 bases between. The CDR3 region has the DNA TGTGCCAGCAGTGAGGTGGCCGGGGAGCTGTTTTTT. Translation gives CASSEVAGELFF.

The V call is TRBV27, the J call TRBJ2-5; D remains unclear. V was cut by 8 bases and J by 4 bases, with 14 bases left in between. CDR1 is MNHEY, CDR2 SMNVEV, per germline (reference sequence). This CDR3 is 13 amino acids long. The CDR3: CASGMMGRETQYF. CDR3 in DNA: TGTGCCAGCGGTATGATGGGCCGAGAGACCCAGTACTTC.

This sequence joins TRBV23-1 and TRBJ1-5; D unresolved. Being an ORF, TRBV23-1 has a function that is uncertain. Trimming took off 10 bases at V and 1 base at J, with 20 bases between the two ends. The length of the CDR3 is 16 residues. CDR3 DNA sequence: TGCGCCAACAAGGTCCCAGGTAGAGACAGCAATCAGCCCCAGCATTTT. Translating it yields CANKVPGRDSNQPQHF.

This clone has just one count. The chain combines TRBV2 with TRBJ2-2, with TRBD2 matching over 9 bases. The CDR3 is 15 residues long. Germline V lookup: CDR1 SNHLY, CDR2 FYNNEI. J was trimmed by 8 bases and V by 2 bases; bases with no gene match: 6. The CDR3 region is CASSEYLAGMGELFF. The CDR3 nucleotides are TGTGCCAGCAGTGAATACCTAGCGGGGATGGGGGAGCTGTTTTTT. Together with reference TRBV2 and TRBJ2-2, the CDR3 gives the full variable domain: EPEVTQTPSHQVTQMGQEVILRCVPISNHLYFYWYRQILGQKVEFLVSFYNNEISEKSEIFDDQFSVERPDGSNFTLKIRSTKLEDSAMYFCASSEYLAGMGELFFGEGSRLTVL.

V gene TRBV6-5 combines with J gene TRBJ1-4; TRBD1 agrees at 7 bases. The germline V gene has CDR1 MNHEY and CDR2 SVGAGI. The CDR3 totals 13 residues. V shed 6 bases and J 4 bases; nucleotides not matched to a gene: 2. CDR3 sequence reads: CASSNRGNEKLFF. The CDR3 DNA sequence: TGTGCCAGCAGCAACAGGGGTAATGAAAAACTGTTTTTT.

The CDR3 protein is CASSEVASRGAFF. In nucleotides, the CDR3 is TGTGCCAGCAGTGAAGTGGCATCCCGGGGGGCTTTCTTT. This chain uses TRBV6-1 with TRBJ1-1; weak D call: TRBD1 (5 bases). The V end was cut by 1 base, the J end by 11 bases, with 14 bases between. The CDR3 spans 13 residues. Germline CDR1 reads MNHNS; CDR2 reads SASEGT.